The T cell receptor beta chain described here comes from a study of beta chain features in type 1 diabetes. Of note for this clone: Its cognate antigen is unknown.

Study results and limitations: VDJ junctions from type 1 diabetes patients carried fewer insertions and larger deletions.

This CDR3 is built from 16 residues. Germline trimming cut 5 bases from V and 6 bases from J; bases unmatched to any gene: 10. Germline CDR1 SGHTA, CDR2 FQGNSA. Expressed TCRB transcripts were sequenced after all isolated RNA was converted to cDNA. The data were produced by immunoSEQ multiplex PCR, yet TCRdb's version contains in-frame clones alone and is incomplete. Of some 500,000 clones listed, about an eighth are singletons. This receptor was taken from a woman aged 18-29 years in good health. The chain carries TRBV7-2 and TRBJ1-6; 7 bases line up with TRBD1. Sequencing was done on a sample of naive CD4+ T cells from blood. The CDR3 DNA follows: TGTGCCAGCAGCACACCGACCGGGACAGTTAATTCACCCCTCCACTTT. This encodes CASSTPTGTVNSPLHF. Full variable domain (outside the CDR3, taken from reference TRBV7-2 and TRBJ1-6): GAGVSQSPSNKVTEKGKDVELRCDPISGHTALYWYRQSLGQGLEFLIYFQGNSAPDKSGLPSDRFSAERTGGSVSTLTIQRTQQEDSAVYLCASSTPTGTVNSPLHFGNGTRLTVT.